This T cell receptor (beta chain) emerged from a study of CD8 T cells in Susac syndrome. Study-level results: It was acknowledged by the study that relatively few individuals were included in its TCR sequencing and HLA analysis.

Sequencing of TCR beta was carried out in blood CD8+ and CD4+ T cells. Germline V gene sequence: CDR1 SGDLS, CDR2 YYNGEE. Trimming cost V 3 bases and J 4 bases, with 15 bases left between them. This CDR3 has 15 amino acids. The authors reverse transcribed 0.5 to 1 ug RNA with random hexamers. Coverage of TCR beta CDR3 amplification by immunoSEQ multiplex PCR extended to 54 Vbeta and 13 Jbeta. TCRdb analysed the immunoSEQ multiplex PCR reads with MiXCR anew, one entry per CDR3 protein. Altogether 150,000 or so distinct CDR3 sequences are present, roughly 95% being singletons, with the ten largest covering over 0.12%. Concerning this clonotype: Its target is not known.

Sequencing was performed on CD8+ T cells from PBMCs. The sequence was collected from a human donor with multiple sclerosis. V gene TRBV9 combines with J gene TRBJ2-3; D may be TRBD1 (5 bases). CDR3 nucleotides: TGTGCCAGCAGCGCGGACACATCTCGGGCAGATACGCAGTATTTT. This translates into CASSADTSRADTQYF.